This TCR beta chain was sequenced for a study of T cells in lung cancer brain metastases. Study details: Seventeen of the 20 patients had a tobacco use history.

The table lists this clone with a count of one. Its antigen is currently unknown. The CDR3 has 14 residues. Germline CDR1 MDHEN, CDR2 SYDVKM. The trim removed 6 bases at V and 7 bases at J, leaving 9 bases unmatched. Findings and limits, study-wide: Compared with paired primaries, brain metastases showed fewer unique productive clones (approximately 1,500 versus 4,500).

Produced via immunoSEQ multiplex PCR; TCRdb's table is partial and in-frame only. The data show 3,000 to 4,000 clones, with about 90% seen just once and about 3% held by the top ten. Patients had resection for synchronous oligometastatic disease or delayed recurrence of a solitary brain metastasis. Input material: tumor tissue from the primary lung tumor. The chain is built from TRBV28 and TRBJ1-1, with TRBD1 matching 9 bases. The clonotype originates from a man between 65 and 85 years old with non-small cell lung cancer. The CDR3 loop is CASRLQGAPFEAFF. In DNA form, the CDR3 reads TGTGCCAGCAGACTACAGGGGGCGCCTTTTGAAGCTTTCTTT.